This T cell receptor beta chain was profiled in a study of post-analysis software for immune sequencing data. Regarding this clonotype: Its antigen is as yet unknown.

Study observations and caveats: TRBV5-6, TRBV5-1 and TRBV20-1 belonged to a set of roughly five TRBV segments that were more frequent in patients than controls.

TCR beta cDNA libraries included unique molecular identifiers. TCRdb redid the calling of the PCR reads with MiXCR, one entry per CDR3 protein. The sample records around 700,000 distinct CDR3 sequences, 59% being singletons. Looked up from germline, CDR1 is MGHDK and CDR2 is SYGVNS. This CDR3 spans 14 amino acids. Trimming pared 5 bases from V and 13 bases from J, leaving 21 bases between. The chain uses TRBV25-1 and TRBJ2-1; D is uncertain. The sequence was collected from a girl aged 2 to 9 with multiple sclerosis. Sequencing used blood. CDR3 residues: CASSIPSYQETQFF. The CDR3, as DNA: TGTGCCAGCAGTATACCATCCTACCAAGAGACCCAGTTCTTC.